The 5 T cell receptor beta chains reported below all come from one sample, sequenced in a study of post-analysis software for immune sequencing data (dated by TCRdb to the mid-2010s). Their antigens remain unidentified. What the authors observed across the whole study: Patients showed significantly higher frequencies than controls for several TRBV segments, among them TRBV5-6, TRBV5-1 and TRBV20-1.

The library was prepared using PCR. This sample was sequenced with an Illumina HiSeq 2500. To reduce PCR and sequencing biases, unique molecular identifiers were incorporated into the TCR beta cDNA libraries. The public reads were run again by TCRdb, first through fastp at Q25 and then through MiXCR, and only productive beta chains were kept. One record per CDR3 amino acid sequence lists the most common genes and DNA. Present in this sample are around 260,000 distinct CDR3 sequences, 35% to 40% of which were seen just once. 4.5% to 5.5% of the sample is held by the ten biggest clonotypes. Sequenced material: blood. These receptors originate from a girl aged 10 to 17 with multiple sclerosis.

This clonotype showed up many times. The chain recombines TRBV21-1 with TRBJ2-6; the table's D call of TRBD2 was not tested on the DNA. TRBV21-1 is a documented pseudogene. CDR3 length: 18 residues. The chain's CDR3 is CASSKKVAAWAGANVLTF. In nucleotides, the CDR3 is TGTGCCAGCAGCAAAAAGGTCGCGGCCTGGGCCGGGGCCAACGTCCTGACTTTC.

This clonotype was observed many times. This rearrangement joins TRBV5-1 to TRBJ2-1; D call uncertain. The germline CDR1 and CDR2 sequences are SGHRS and YFSETQ. This CDR3 region has 15 residues. V was trimmed by 3 bases and J by 0 bases, leaving 10 bases between them. The CDR3 region has the DNA TGCGCCAGCAGCTCAGAAACTGGCTCCTACAATGAGCAGTTCTTC. Translation: CASSSETGSYNEQFF.

This clonotype was seen a single time. A read error may be the cause here, since a much bigger clone is one base away. The rearrangement links TRBV4-1 to TRBJ2-1; D remains ambiguous. Germline-derived CDR1 and CDR2 are MGHRA and YSYEKL. Trimming cost V 4 bases and J 7 bases, with 23 bases left between them. The CDR3 is 17 amino acids. CDR3 in DNA: TGCGCCAGCAGCCGAGAGCGAGCAAACGACGGCAGGAATGAGCAGTTCTTC. This encodes CASSRERANDGRNEQFF.

This clonotype was seen a few times. The V and J genes are TRBV30 and TRBJ1-2; D is perhaps TRBD1 (5 bases). Trimming took off 2 bases at V and 6 bases at J, with 13 bases between the two ends. Looked up from germline, CDR1 is GTSNPN and CDR2 is SVGIG (reference sequence). This CDR3 region has 13 residues. In DNA, the CDR3 is TGTGCCTGGAGTTGGGGGTTCGTGGATGGCTACACCTTC. Translated, it gives CAWSWGFVDGYTF.

This clonotype occurred many times. The genes are TRBV3-1 and TRBJ2-1; D unclear. The length of the CDR3 is 13 residues. V was trimmed by 7 bases and J by 0 bases, leaving 7 bases between them. Germline CDR1 reads LGHDT; CDR2 reads YNNKEL (reference sequence). The chain's CDR3 is CASTASSYNEQFF. The DNA for the CDR3 is TGTGCCAGCACCGCCAGCTCCTACAATGAGCAGTTCTTC.